This T cell receptor beta chain comes out of a study of blood T cell repertoires in COVID-19. Some clones are missing from TCRdb's copy, which holds only in-frame ones; the method was immunoSEQ multiplex PCR. The sample consists of hundreds of thousands of clones, around 82% of them appearing once. Germline-derived CDR1 and CDR2 are SGHAT and FQNNGV. The CDR3 loop spans 14 amino acids. The J segment lost 9 bases and the V segment lost 5 bases, leaving 6 bases of the junction unmatched. Sequenced input: PBMCs or T cells enriched from blood (not recorded which). This TCR came from a man aged 25-40 years with acute COVID-19. J is TRBJ1-6 and V is TRBV11-2; 8 bases align to TRBD1. CDR3 DNA: TGTGCCAGCAGCGCGGACAGGGTTGTTTCACCCCTCCACTTT. Encoded protein: CASSADRVVSPLHF.